This entry lists 22 T cell receptor beta chains sequenced from one sample in a study of OX40 agonist ivuxolimab in advanced cancers. Generated by immunoSEQ multiplex PCR, the TCRdb table keeps only in-frame clones and is missing some. Here the sample spans about 75,000 clones, around 86% being singletons. Material: CD4+ or CD8+ T cells sorted from blood, obtained in a trial of the OX40 agonist ivuxolimab. Receptors were obtained from an adult with an advanced solid tumor such as melanoma, head and neck, liver or kidney cancer.

The chain carries TRBV18 and TRBJ1-1; possibly TRBD1 for D (5 bases). Trimming pared 6 bases from V and 0 bases from J, leaving 20 bases between. Germline V gives CDR1 KGHSH, CDR2 LQKENI. The CDR3 length is 17 residues. CDR3 bases: TGTGCCAGCTCCTTCCACCGACAGAGTCTAATGAACACTGAAGCTTTCTTT. Its protein product is CASSFHRQSLMNTEAFF.

The chain uses TRBV4-3 and TRBJ1-1; tentatively, D is TRBD1 (5 bases). Germline values: CDR1 LGHNA, CDR2 YSLEER. This CDR3 has 14 amino acids. V lost 4 bases and J 5 bases, leaving 14 bases between the germline ends. The CDR3 nucleotides are TGCGCCAGCAGCCTTTCGACGGGGGGTACTGAAGCTTTCTTT. Its translation: CASSLSTGGTEAFF.

This clone was counted once. The chain couples TRBV5-6 to TRBJ2-5; the match to TRBD2 covers 9 bases. J gave up 9 bases and V 4 bases, and 10 bases lay outside the gene matches. The CDR3 runs 14 residues. Germline CDR1 SGHDT, CDR2 YYEEEE. The CDR3 nucleotides are TGTGCCAGCAGCCCTCCAGAGGGCGGGAGGGCCCAGTACTTC. It yields the protein CASSPPEGGRAQYF.

This clone was seen just once. The V call is TRBV5-1, the J call TRBJ2-3, with TRBD2 matching 12 bases. Trimming cost V 0 bases and J 2 bases; bases outside gene matches: 4. The CDR3 runs to 17 residues. Germline lookup yields CDR1 SGHRS and CDR2 YFSETQ. CDR3 amino acids: CASSLGGLAGITDTQYF. CDR3 coding DNA: TGCGCCAGCAGCTTGGGAGGACTAGCGGGAATCACAGATACGCAGTATTTT.

This chain uses TRBV11-2 with TRBJ2-2; 12 bases line up with TRBD2. The CDR3 spans 16 residues. In germline, CDR1 is SGHAT, CDR2 FQNNGV. The J segment lost 7 bases and the V segment lost 5 bases, leaving 8 bases of the junction unmatched. CDR3 region: CASSPRTSGANGELFF. The DNA of the CDR3 is TGTGCCAGCAGCCCAAGGACTAGCGGGGCAAACGGGGAGCTGTTTTTT.

The V call is TRBV5-5, the J call TRBJ2-7; D is possibly TRBD2 (6 bases). The germline V gene encodes CDR1 SGHKS and CDR2 YYEKEE (reference sequence). The CDR3 totals 15 residues. V gave up 4 bases and J gave up 2 bases, with 16 bases separating them. The CDR3: CASSLATGTPYEQYF. The CDR3 coding sequence is TGTGCCAGCAGCCTTGCCACCGGGACTCCCTACGAGCAGTACTTC.

V is TRBV30 and J is TRBJ2-1; 13 bases align to TRBD2. The CDR3 runs to 19 residues. After removal of 1 base from V and 3 bases from J, the junction contained 12 bases not matched to a gene. Germline V CDR1 and CDR2: GTSNPN, SVGIG (reference sequence). The CDR3 bases are TGTGCCTGGAGTGGCGAAGGACTAGCGGGAGTGGGGCTCTACAATGAGCAGTTCTTC. This gives the protein CAWSGEGLAGVGLYNEQFF.

This chain uses TRBV12-5 with TRBJ2-2, with TRBD2 matching over 8 bases. V lost 5 bases, J lost 6 bases, and 11 bases stayed unmatched. CDR3 length equals 16 residues. The germline gives CDR1 LGHNT, CDR2 FRNRAP. CDR3 amino acids: CASGPPGRGNSGELFF. The DNA of the CDR3 is TGTGCTAGTGGTCCCCCCGGGAGGGGGAATTCCGGGGAGCTGTTTTTT.

This chain joins TRBV30 and TRBJ1-4; 10 positions agree with TRBD1. Trimming removed 2 bases from V and 5 bases from J; junction bases left unmatched: 2. This CDR3 spans 14 amino acids. Germline assignment: CDR1 GTSNPN and CDR2 SVGIG (reference sequence). CDR3 DNA: TGTGCCTGGAGTCGGGGACAGGGGAATGAAAAACTGTTTTTT. It translates to CAWSRGQGNEKLFF.

V gene TRBV12-5 combines with J gene TRBJ2-3; unclear D gene. Trimming left V 5 bases short and J 4 bases short, with 4 bases between. CDR1 is LGHNT and CDR2 is FRNRAP in the germline V gene. The CDR3 loop spans 11 amino acids. The CDR3 coding sequence is TGTGCTAGTGGTATCGCAGATACGCAGTATTTT. Translated: CASGIADTQYF.

The chain recombines TRBV27 with TRBJ2-7; D possibly corresponds to TRBD2 (6 bases). This CDR3 has 17 amino acids. V lost 5 bases and J 0 bases, leaving 20 bases between the germline ends. The germline gives CDR1 MNHEY, CDR2 SMNVEV (reference sequence). CDR3 region: CASSPHYLALSSYEQYF. CDR3 sequence (DNA): TGTGCCAGCAGTCCCCATTACCTAGCGCTCAGCTCCTACGAGCAGTACTTC.

J is TRBJ2-3 and V is TRBV27, with D uncertain. Between the trimmed V and J ends, which lost 2 bases and 1 base, there was a span of 13 bases. This CDR3 is 16 amino acids long. The germline V gene encodes CDR1 MNHEY and CDR2 SMNVEV (reference sequence). DNA of the CDR3: TGTGCCAGCAGTTTAGCACACCCCTCTGGCACAGATACGCAGTATTTT. This translates into CASSLAHPSGTDTQYF.

The rearrangement uses TRBV6-5 and TRBJ1-1; D not resolved. The CDR3 consists of 13 residues. In germline, CDR1 is MNHEY, CDR2 SVGAGI. Trimming pared 6 bases from V and 3 bases from J, leaving 11 bases between. CDR3 nucleotides: TGTGCCAGCAGGACGCGATGGGACACTGAAGCTTTCTTT. As protein: CASRTRWDTEAFF.

The gene calls are TRBV18 and TRBJ2-5, with no clear D. V was cut by 3 bases and J by 5 bases, with 13 bases left in between. The germline V gene encodes CDR1 KGHSH and CDR2 LQKENI. This CDR3 is 14 amino acids long. CDR3 region: CASSPSFGKETQYF. The CDR3 DNA sequence: TGTGCCAGCTCACCCTCCTTTGGCAAGGAGACCCAGTACTTC. Full variable domain (rest looked up from reference TRBV18 and TRBJ2-5): NAGVMQNPRHLVRRRGQEARLRCSPMKGHSHVYWYRQLPEEGLKFMVYLQKENIIDESGMPKERFSAEFPKEGPSILRIQQVVRGDSAAYFCASSPSFGKETQYFGPGTRLLVL.

The chain carries TRBV30 and TRBJ2-5, with 12 bases that match TRBD2. Germline CDR1 and CDR2: GTSNPN and SVGIG (reference sequence). The junction had 11 bases not matched to a gene; V was cut back by 3 bases and J by 9 bases. This CDR3 is built from 15 residues. The CDR3 reads CAWRPGLAGGWAQYF. The CDR3 coding sequence is TGTGCCTGGAGGCCGGGACTAGCGGGTGGATGGGCCCAGTACTTC.

The chain employs TRBV21-1 and TRBJ2-1. TRBV21-1 is a pseudogene segment. This CDR3 has 19 amino acids. The CDR3 here is CASSKAPWSWQTYYNEQFF. CDR3 nucleotide sequence: TGTGCCAGCAGCAAAGCGCCCTGGTCGTGGCAGACCTACTACAATGAGCAGTTCTTC.

This clone was picked up a small number of times. The chain couples TRBV9 to TRBJ2-1; D is perhaps TRBD1 or TRBD2 (5 bases each). V lost 7 bases, J lost 11 bases, and 10 bases lay in between. The CDR3 contains 10 residues. The germline V gene has CDR1 SGDLS and CDR2 YYNGEE. CDR3 bases: TGTGCCAGCGGGGACGGGAAGCAGTTCTTC. It translates to CASGDGKQFF. Full variable domain (remainder filled in from reference TRBV9 and TRBJ2-1): DSGVTQTPKHLITATGQRVTLRCSPRSGDLSVYWYQQSLDQGLQFLIQYYNGEERAKGNILERFSAQQFPDLHSELNLSSLELGDSALYFCASGDGKQFFGPGTRLTVL.

The chain employs TRBV7-4 and TRBJ2-5; D remains unclear. Germline CDR1 is SGHVT and CDR2 is SQSDAQ. V lost 2 bases, J lost 5 bases, and 6 bases lay in between. The CDR3 contains 12 residues. CDR3 sequence (DNA): TGTGCCAGCAGCTTATCCGGGGAGACCCAGTACTTC. Translation: CASSLSGETQYF.

This chain links TRBV7-9 with TRBJ1-5, with D possibly TRBD1 on 5 matching bases. The CDR3 length is 15 residues. CDR1 and CDR2 from the germline V gene are SEHNR and FQNEAQ (reference sequence). Between the trimmed V and J ends, which lost 5 bases and 12 bases, there was a span of 23 bases. As DNA, the CDR3 is TGTGCCAGCAGCCCAGGGAGGGCCGAAGGGGAAAGCCAGCATTTT. Translation: CASSPGRAEGESQHF.

About this clone: This sample includes further DNA sequences coding for the same CDR3. CDR3 protein: CASSSDSNQPQHF. The CDR3 DNA sequence: TGTGCCAGCTCCAGCGATAGCAATCAGCCCCAGCATTTT. The chain joins TRBV18 to TRBJ1-5; the D is unclear. The CDR3 has 13 residues. CDR1 and CDR2 from the germline V gene are KGHSH and LQKENI. The ends were cut back, 6 bases at V and 0 bases at J, with 6 bases in the middle.

The chain recombines TRBV5-5 with TRBJ2-4; D gene unclear. Trimming pared 2 bases from V and 0 bases from J, leaving 6 bases between. The CDR3 covers 14 residues. In germline, CDR1 is SGHKS, CDR2 YYEKEE (reference sequence). CDR3 sequence reads: CASSFELAKNIQYF. The CDR3, as DNA: TGTGCCAGCAGCTTTGAGCTAGCCAAAAACATTCAGTACTTC.

The rearrangement joins TRBV10-3 to TRBJ1-4; maybe TRBD1 (6 bases). V was shortened by 6 bases and J by 0 bases, with 11 bases between the two germline ends. The CDR3 is 15 residues long. Germline V CDR1 and CDR2: ENHRY, SYGVKD. The DNA for the CDR3 is TGTGCCATCAGGGTAGAGGGGGCAACTAATGAAAAACTGTTTTTT. This translates into CAIRVEGATNEKLFF.